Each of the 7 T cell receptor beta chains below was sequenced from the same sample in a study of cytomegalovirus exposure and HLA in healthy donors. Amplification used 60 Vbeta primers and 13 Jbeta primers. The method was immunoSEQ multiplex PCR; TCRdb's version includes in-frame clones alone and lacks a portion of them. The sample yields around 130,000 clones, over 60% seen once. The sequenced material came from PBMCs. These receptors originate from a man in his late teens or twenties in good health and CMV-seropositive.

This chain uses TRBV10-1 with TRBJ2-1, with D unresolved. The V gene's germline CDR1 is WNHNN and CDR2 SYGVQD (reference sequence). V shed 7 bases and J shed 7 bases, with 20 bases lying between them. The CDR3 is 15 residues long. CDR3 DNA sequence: TGCGCCAGCATCATCCCCCCCCCAGGAACTAATGAGCAGTTCTTC. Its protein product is CASIIPPPGTNEQFF.

The CDR3 loop reads CASSLTGTDGYTF. The CDR3 bases are TGTGCCAGCAGCTTAACTGGAACAGATGGCTACACCTTC. The chain is built from TRBV7-3 and TRBJ1-2; D gene uncertain. The germline V gene has CDR1 SGHTA and CDR2 FQGTGA. The CDR3 length is 13 residues. V gave up 0 bases and J gave up 6 bases, with 8 bases separating them. The full variable domain, rest sourced from reference TRBV7-3 and TRBJ1-2, is GAGVSQTPSNKVTEKGKYVELRCDPISGHTALYWYRQSLGQGPEFLIYFQGTGAADDSGLPNDRFFAVRPEGSVSTLKIQRTERGDSAVYLCASSLTGTDGYTFGSGTRLTVV.

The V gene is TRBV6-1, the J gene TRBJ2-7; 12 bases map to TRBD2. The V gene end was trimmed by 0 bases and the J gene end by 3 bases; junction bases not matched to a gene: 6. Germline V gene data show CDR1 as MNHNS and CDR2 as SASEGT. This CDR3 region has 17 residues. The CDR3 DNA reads TGTGCCAGCAGTGAAGCGCTGGCTAGCGGGGGGGTCTACGAGCAGTACTTC. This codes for CASSEALASGGVYEQYF.

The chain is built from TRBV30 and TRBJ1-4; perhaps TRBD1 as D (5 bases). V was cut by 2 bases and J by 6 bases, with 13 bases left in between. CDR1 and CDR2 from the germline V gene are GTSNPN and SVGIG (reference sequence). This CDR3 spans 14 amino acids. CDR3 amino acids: CAWSSAGQDEKLFF. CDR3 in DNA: TGTGCCTGGAGTTCGGCAGGGCAGGATGAAAAACTGTTTTTT.

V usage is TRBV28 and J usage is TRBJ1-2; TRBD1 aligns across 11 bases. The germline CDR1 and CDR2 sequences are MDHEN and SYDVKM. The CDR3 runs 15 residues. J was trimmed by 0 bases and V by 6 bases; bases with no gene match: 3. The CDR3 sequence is CASRGQGDTNYGYTF. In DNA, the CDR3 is TGTGCCAGCAGGGGACAGGGGGATACTAACTATGGCTACACCTTC.

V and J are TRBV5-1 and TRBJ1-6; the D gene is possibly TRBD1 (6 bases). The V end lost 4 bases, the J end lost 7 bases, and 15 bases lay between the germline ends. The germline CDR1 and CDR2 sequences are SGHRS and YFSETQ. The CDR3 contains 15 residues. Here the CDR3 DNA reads TGCGCCAGCAGCCCCGAGGGGGTTTACAATTCACCCCTCCACTTT. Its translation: CASSPEGVYNSPLHF.

The CDR3 here is CASSTVNTEAFF. CDR3 sequence (DNA): TGCGCCAGCAGCACAGTGAACACTGAAGCTTTCTTT. This chain connects TRBV5-1 to TRBJ1-1; no clear D. CDR3 length equals 12 residues. Between the trimmed V and J ends, which lost 4 bases and 0 bases, there was a span of 4 bases. Germline V gene lookup returns CDR1 SGHRS and CDR2 YFSETQ.